This T cell receptor beta chain was identified during a study of cytomegalovirus exposure and HLA in healthy donors. The CDR3 is 13 residues long. J was trimmed by 8 bases and V by 5 bases; bases with no gene match: 7. Germline V gene lookup returns CDR1 SGHNT and CDR2 YENEEA. Findings and limits, study-wide: Data from an earlier analysis indicated that most TCR beta V segments were productive either about 87% or about 30% of the time. Information on immune exposure was restricted to one variable (CMV serostatus). Later analysis identified 17,000 or so TCR beta sequences associated with HLA alleles, using a false discovery rate threshold of 0.05. The study dropped some indistinguishable V segments, TRBV6-2 and TRBV6-3 among them.

The PCR had 60 Vbeta and 13 Jbeta primers. Clones were read by immunoSEQ multiplex PCR, and TCRdb kept only the in-frame ones, dropping some. The table includes around 110,000 clones, 55% to 70% detected once. The count of this clone is one. Its matching antigen is unknown. The receptor was isolated from a woman aged 25 to 39 in good health and CMV-seronegative. The V call is TRBV11-3, the J call TRBJ1-2; 8 bases map to TRBD1. The specimen was PBMCs. The CDR3 DNA reads as TGTGCCAGCAGCCACGGACAGGGTAGGGGCTACACCTTC. Its translation is CASSHGQGRGYTF.